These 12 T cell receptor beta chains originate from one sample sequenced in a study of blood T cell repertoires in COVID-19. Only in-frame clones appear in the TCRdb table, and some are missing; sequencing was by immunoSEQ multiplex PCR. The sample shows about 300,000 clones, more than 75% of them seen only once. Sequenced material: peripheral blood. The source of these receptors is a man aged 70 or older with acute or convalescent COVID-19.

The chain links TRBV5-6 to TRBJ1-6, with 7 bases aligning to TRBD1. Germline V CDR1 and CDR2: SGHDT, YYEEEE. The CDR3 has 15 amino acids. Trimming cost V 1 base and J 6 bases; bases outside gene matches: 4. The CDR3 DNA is TGTGCCAGCAGCTTGAGGGGGCTGAGTAATTCACCCCTCCACTTT. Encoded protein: CASSLRGLSNSPLHF.

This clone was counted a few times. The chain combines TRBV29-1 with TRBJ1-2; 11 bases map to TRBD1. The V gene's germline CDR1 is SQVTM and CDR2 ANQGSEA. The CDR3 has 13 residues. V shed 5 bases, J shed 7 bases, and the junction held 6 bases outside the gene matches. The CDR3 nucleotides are TGCAGCGTTCGTGGACAGGGGGCGCTTGGCTACACCTTC. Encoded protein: CSVRGQGALGYTF. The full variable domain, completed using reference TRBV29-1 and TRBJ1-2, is SAVISQKPSRDICQRGTSLTIQCQVDSQVTMMFWYRQQPGQSLTLIATANQGSEATYESGFVIDKFPISRPNLTFSTLTVSNMSPEDSSIYLCSVRGQGALGYTFGSGTRLTVV.

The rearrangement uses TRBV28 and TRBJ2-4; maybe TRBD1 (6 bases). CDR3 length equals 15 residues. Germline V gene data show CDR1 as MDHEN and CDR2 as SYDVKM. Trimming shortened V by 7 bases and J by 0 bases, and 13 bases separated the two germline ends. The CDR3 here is CASTPTGIAKNIQYF. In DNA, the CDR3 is TGTGCCAGCACCCCCACAGGGATAGCCAAAAACATTCAGTACTTC.

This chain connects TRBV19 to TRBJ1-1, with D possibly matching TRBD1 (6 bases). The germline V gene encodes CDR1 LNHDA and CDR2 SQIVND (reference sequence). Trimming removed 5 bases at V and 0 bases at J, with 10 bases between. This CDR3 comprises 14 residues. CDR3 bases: TGTGCCAGTAGTGCGGCAGGGGTGAACACTGAAGCTTTCTTT. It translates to CASSAAGVNTEAFF.

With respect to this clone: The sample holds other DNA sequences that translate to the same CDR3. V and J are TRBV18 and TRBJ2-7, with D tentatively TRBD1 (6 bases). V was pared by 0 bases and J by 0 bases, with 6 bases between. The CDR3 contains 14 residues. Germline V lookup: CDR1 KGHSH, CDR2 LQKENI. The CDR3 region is CASSPPGGSYEQYF. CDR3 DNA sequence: TGTGCCAGCTCACCACCAGGGGGCTCCTACGAGCAGTACTTC.

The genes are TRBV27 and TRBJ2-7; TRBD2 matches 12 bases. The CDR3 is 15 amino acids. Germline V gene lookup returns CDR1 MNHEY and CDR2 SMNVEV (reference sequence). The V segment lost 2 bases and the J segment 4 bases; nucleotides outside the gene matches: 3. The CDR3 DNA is TGTGCCAGCAGTTTAGGACTAGCGGGGATTTACGAGCAGTACTTC. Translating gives CASSLGLAGIYEQYF.

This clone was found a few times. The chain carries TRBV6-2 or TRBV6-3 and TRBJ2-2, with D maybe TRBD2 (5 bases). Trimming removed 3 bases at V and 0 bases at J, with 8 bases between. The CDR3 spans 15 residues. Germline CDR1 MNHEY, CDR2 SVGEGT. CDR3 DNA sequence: TGTGCCAGCAGTTATGGCGGGCCGAACACCGGGGAGCTGTTTTTT. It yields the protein CASSYGGPNTGELFF.

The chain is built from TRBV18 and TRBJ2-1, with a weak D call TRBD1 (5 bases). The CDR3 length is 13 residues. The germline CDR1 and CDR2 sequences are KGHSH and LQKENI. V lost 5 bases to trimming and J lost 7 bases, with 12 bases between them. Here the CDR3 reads CASSGRVGNEQFF. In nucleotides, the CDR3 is TGTGCCAGCTCAGGCAGGGTGGGAAATGAGCAGTTCTTC.

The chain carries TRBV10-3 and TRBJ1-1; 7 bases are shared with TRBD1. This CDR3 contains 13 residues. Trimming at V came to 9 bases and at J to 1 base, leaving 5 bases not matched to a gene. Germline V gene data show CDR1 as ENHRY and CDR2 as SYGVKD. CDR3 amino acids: CAIKGQTNTEAFF. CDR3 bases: TGTGCCATAAAGGGACAGACGAACACTGAAGCTTTCTTT.

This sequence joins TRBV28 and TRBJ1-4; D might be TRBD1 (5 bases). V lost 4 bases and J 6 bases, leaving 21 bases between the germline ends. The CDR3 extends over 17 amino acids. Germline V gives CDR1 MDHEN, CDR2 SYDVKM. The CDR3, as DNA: TGTGCCAGCAGTTCCATCAATCGTGGACATTTGCATGAAAAACTGTTTTTT. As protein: CASSSINRGHLHEKLFF.

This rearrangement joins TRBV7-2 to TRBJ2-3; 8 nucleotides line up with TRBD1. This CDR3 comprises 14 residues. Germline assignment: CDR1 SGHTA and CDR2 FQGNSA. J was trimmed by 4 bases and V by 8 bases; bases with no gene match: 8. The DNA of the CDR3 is TGTGCCAGCGGAAGGACAGGGCTTGCAGATACGCAGTATTTT. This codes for CASGRTGLADTQYF.

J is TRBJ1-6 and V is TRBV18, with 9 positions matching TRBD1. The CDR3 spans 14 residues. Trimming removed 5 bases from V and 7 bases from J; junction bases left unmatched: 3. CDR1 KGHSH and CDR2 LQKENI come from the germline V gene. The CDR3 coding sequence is TGTGCCAGCTCAGCCGACAGGGGGAATTCACCCCTCCACTTT. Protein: CASSADRGNSPLHF.